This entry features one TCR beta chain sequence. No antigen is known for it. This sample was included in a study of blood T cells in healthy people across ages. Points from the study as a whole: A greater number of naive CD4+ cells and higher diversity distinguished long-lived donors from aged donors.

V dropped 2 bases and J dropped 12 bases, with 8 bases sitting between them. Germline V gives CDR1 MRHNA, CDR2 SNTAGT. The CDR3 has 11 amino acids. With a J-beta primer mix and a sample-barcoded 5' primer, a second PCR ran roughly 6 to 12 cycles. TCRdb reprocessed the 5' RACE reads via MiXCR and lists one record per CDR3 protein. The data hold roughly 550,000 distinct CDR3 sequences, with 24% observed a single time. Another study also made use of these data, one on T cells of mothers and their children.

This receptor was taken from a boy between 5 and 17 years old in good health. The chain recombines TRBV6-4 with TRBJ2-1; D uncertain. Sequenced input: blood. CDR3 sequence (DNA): TGTGCCAGCAGTGACAATGGCTGGCAGTTCTTC. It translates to CASSDNGWQFF.